These 20 T cell receptor beta chains share one sample of origin, sequenced in a study of cytomegalovirus exposure and HLA in healthy donors. 60 Vbeta and 13 Jbeta primers were used in PCR. Profiled with immunoSEQ multiplex PCR; TCRdb holds only in-frame clones, not every one. The sample lists about 90,000 clones; just over 75% were seen once. The sample comprised PBMCs. These receptors all come from a man in his thirties or forties in good health and CMV-seronegative.

The J gene is TRBJ2-3, the V gene TRBV15, with D tentatively TRBD2 (7 bases). The ends were cut back, 0 bases at V and 10 bases at J, with 11 bases in the middle. Germline CDR1 is LNHNV and CDR2 is YYDKDF (reference sequence). CDR3 length equals 13 residues. CDR3 amino acids: CATSRDRGAAQYF. The DNA for the CDR3 is TGTGCCACCAGCAGAGATCGGGGGGCTGCGCAGTATTTT.

The chain employs TRBV6-6 and TRBJ2-1; a weak D match, TRBD2 (6 bases). CDR3 length: 16 amino acids. V shed 0 bases and J shed 1 base, with 10 bases lying between them. Looked up from germline, CDR1 is MNHNY and CDR2 is SVGAGI (reference sequence). The CDR3 DNA sequence: TGTGCCAGCAGTTACTCGAGGCTAGCGTCCTACAATGAGCAGTTCTTC. It yields the protein CASSYSRLASYNEQFF.

The chain is built from TRBV5-1 and TRBJ1-1, with TRBD1 identical over 7 bases. The CDR3 spans 15 residues. With V trimmed by 3 bases and J by 4 bases, 9 bases remained unmatched. CDR1 SGHRS and CDR2 YFSETQ come from the germline V gene. CDR3 nucleotides: TGCGCCAGCAGCTCCGACAGGGAAGGCTCCACTGAAGCTTTCTTT. This sequence encodes CASSSDREGSTEAFF.

The CDR3 sequence is CANSGQQANYGYTF. In DNA, the CDR3 is TGTGCCAACTCGGGACAGCAAGCTAACTATGGCTACACCTTC. The chain joins TRBV2 to TRBJ1-2; 7 bases fit TRBD1. Trimming cost V 10 bases and J 0 bases; bases outside gene matches: 8. The CDR3 contains 14 residues. Looked up from germline, CDR1 is SNHLY and CDR2 is FYNNEI.

The J gene is TRBJ1-1, the V gene TRBV7-9; 7 bases map to TRBD1. Trimming removed 1 base from V and 7 bases from J; junction bases left unmatched: 21. Germline CDR1 reads SEHNR; CDR2 reads FQNEAQ (reference sequence). This CDR3 has 19 amino acids. The DNA for the CDR3 is TGTGCCAGCAGCTTAGAAGTGGTTTTTGGCAGGGGGAAGGGAATTGAAGCTTTCTTT. Translated: CASSLEVVFGRGKGIEAFF.

V usage is TRBV9 and J usage is TRBJ2-3, with 9 positions matching TRBD2. CDR3 length: 15 amino acids. Germline CDR1 reads SGDLS; CDR2 reads YYNGEE. Trimming removed 3 bases from V and 3 bases from J; junction bases left unmatched: 5. The CDR3 is CASSATSGPTDTQYF. DNA for the CDR3: TGTGCCAGCAGCGCAACTAGCGGGCCGACAGATACGCAGTATTTT.

This chain connects TRBV9 to TRBJ2-1; TRBD2 agrees at 7 bases. This CDR3 has 14 amino acids. V trimming: 5 bases; J trimming: 5 bases; junction bases outside the gene matches: 7. The germline V gene has CDR1 SGDLS and CDR2 YYNGEE. This CDR3 reads CASSISGWNNEQFF. The CDR3 DNA follows: TGTGCCAGCAGTATTAGCGGGTGGAACAATGAGCAGTTCTTC.

V usage is TRBV11-3 and J usage is TRBJ1-1; D is ambiguous. The germline V gene encodes CDR1 SGHNT and CDR2 YENEEA. The germline V and J ends were trimmed by 8 bases and 5 bases, with 15 bases remaining between them. The CDR3 runs 13 residues. The CDR3 DNA follows: TGTGCCAGCGGACTGAAAGGCGGGACTGAAGCTTTCTTT. Translating gives CASGLKGGTEAFF.

The chain recombines TRBV11-2 with TRBJ1-6; 10 nucleotides agree with TRBD1. The germline V gene has CDR1 SGHAT and CDR2 FQNNGV. V gave up 5 bases and J gave up 10 bases; unmatched junction bases: 8. The CDR3 has 15 amino acids. The CDR3 bases are TGTGCCAGCAGCCAAAGGACAGGGGGGGGGTCACCCCTCCACTTT. This encodes CASSQRTGGGSPLHF.

The chain has TRBV2 and TRBJ1-5; tentative D call: TRBD1 (6 bases). Germline V gives CDR1 SNHLY, CDR2 FYNNEI. Trimming stripped 3 bases from V and 8 bases from J, with 17 bases between. This CDR3 region has 15 residues. CDR3 sequence reads: CASSESQQGHEPQHF. The CDR3 nucleotides read TGTGCCAGCAGTGAGTCGCAACAGGGCCACGAGCCCCAGCATTTT.

The chain combines TRBV4-3 with TRBJ1-1; D unresolved. This CDR3 has 14 amino acids. The germline V gene encodes CDR1 LGHNA and CDR2 YSLEER. V lost 0 bases and J lost 1, with 6 bases in between. CDR3 in DNA: TGCGCCAGCAGCCAAGATTTCGGGAACACTGAAGCTTTCTTT. This encodes CASSQDFGNTEAFF.

The chain uses TRBV25-1 and TRBJ1-1; 7 bases fit TRBD1. The V segment lost 5 bases and the J segment 0 bases; nucleotides outside the gene matches: 6. The CDR3 runs to 15 residues. Germline V lookup: CDR1 MGHDK, CDR2 SYGVNS. CDR3 sequence (DNA): TGTGCCAGCAGTCCCCGGACAGGTTTGAACACTGAAGCTTTCTTT. Residues: CASSPRTGLNTEAFF.

The V gene is TRBV5-1, the J gene TRBJ2-2; D is undetermined. Trimming removed 3 bases from V and 5 bases from J, with 5 bases in between. This CDR3 contains 12 residues. CDR1 is SGHRS, CDR2 YFSETQ, per germline. In DNA, the CDR3 is TGCGCCAGCAGCTACTCTACCGGGGAGCTGTTTTTT. It specifies CASSYSTGELFF. Full variable domain (remainder filled in from reference TRBV5-1 and TRBJ2-2): KAGVTQTPRYLIKTRGQQVTLSCSPISGHRSVSWYQQTPGQGLQFLFEYFSETQRNKGNFPGRFSGRQFSNSRSEMNVSTLELGDSALYLCASSYSTGELFFGEGSRLTVL.

This chain uses TRBV13 with TRBJ2-1, with TRBD1 matching over 8 bases. The V and J ends lost 2 bases and 6 bases, in that order; junction bases with no gene match: 3. This CDR3 has 14 amino acids. Germline CDR1 is PRHDT and CDR2 is FYEKMQ (reference sequence). Written as DNA, the CDR3 is TGTGCCAGCAGCTTACAGGGGGCGAGCAATGAGCAGTTCTTC. It yields the protein CASSLQGASNEQFF.

V usage is TRBV13 and J usage is TRBJ2-5; 7 bases line up with TRBD1. The junction had 3 bases not matched to a gene; V was cut back by 2 bases and J by 3 bases. The germline V gene encodes CDR1 PRHDT and CDR2 FYEKMQ (reference sequence). This CDR3 contains 14 residues. The CDR3 region is CASSLIGGEETQYF. In DNA form, the CDR3 reads TGTGCCAGCAGCTTAATAGGGGGCGAAGAGACCCAGTACTTC.

Here the CDR3 DNA reads TGTGCCAGCAGTTTCACGGGGGATACCTATGGCTACACCTTC. Translated: CASSFTGDTYGYTF. The rearrangement links TRBV27 to TRBJ1-2; maybe TRBD1 (5 bases). The CDR3 is 14 amino acids. Trimming left V 3 bases short and J 4 bases short, with 12 bases between. In germline, CDR1 is MNHEY, CDR2 SMNVEV (reference sequence).

The chain links TRBV18 to TRBJ1-2; D is unresolved. The germline V and J ends were trimmed by 3 bases and 8 bases, with 13 bases remaining between them. Germline CDR1 KGHSH, CDR2 LQKENI. This CDR3 is built from 13 residues. The CDR3 protein is CASSPSNSRGYTF. The CDR3 coding sequence is TGTGCCAGCTCACCTAGTAATTCCCGGGGCTACACCTTC.

DNA for the CDR3: TGTGCCAGCAGCGTAGACAGGGGGCTAGGAAACACCATATATTTT. Its translation: CASSVDRGLGNTIYF. The genes are TRBV9 and TRBJ1-3; 9 positions match TRBD1. Trimming took 0 bases from V and 4 from J; bases not matched to a gene: 2. Germline loops: CDR1 SGDLS, CDR2 YYNGEE. The CDR3 has 15 residues. The variable domain in full, completed from reference TRBV9 and TRBJ1-3, reads DSGVTQTPKHLITATGQRVTLRCSPRSGDLSVYWYQQSLDQGLQFLIQYYNGEERAKGNILERFSAQQFPDLHSELNLSSLELGDSALYFCASSVDRGLGNTIYFGEGSWLTVV.

There are a few counts of this clone. The chain joins TRBV27 to TRBJ1-1; D gene unclear. The CDR3 consists of 13 residues. Trimming took 3 bases from V and 0 from J, leaving 5 bases between them. From germline, CDR1 is MNHEY and CDR2 SMNVEV (reference sequence). The CDR3 DNA reads TGTGCCAGCAGTTTCGCGCTGAACACTGAAGCTTTCTTT. Translated: CASSFALNTEAFF.

The DNA of the CDR3 is TGTGCCAGCAGTTCGGGGGGCGCTTACGAGCAGTACTTC. As protein: CASSSGGAYEQYF. The chain carries TRBV7-9 and TRBJ2-7; the D gene is possibly TRBD2 (7 bases). The V gene's germline CDR1 is SEHNR and CDR2 FQNEAQ (reference sequence). Trimming left V 6 bases short and J 4 bases short, with 13 bases between. The CDR3 is 13 residues long.